The text below deals with one T cell receptor (beta chain). Its antigen is unidentified. These data come from a study of T cell responses to AZD1222 COVID-19 vaccine. The length of the CDR3 is 14 residues. The germline V and J ends were trimmed by 7 bases and 8 bases, with 20 bases remaining between them. CDR1 is MNHEY and CDR2 is SVGAGI in the germline V gene. General study results and limits: Baseline seropositivity characterized only a handful of AZD1222 recipients. Two doses of AZD1222 preceded a rise in Spike-specific TCR breadth and depth.

Profiled with immunoSEQ multiplex PCR; TCRdb holds only in-frame clones, not every one. The repertoire holds some 100,000 clones, 90% seen once, with approximately 1.2% in the top ten. The receptor's source is an adult in good health. The chain links TRBV6-5 to TRBJ1-2; unclear D gene. Source: peripheral blood, taken on day 0 of AZD1222 vaccination. The CDR3 region has the DNA TGTGCCAGCACCACGGGAAGGGCCGGCTCGGGCTACACCTTC. This translates into CASTTGRAGSGYTF.